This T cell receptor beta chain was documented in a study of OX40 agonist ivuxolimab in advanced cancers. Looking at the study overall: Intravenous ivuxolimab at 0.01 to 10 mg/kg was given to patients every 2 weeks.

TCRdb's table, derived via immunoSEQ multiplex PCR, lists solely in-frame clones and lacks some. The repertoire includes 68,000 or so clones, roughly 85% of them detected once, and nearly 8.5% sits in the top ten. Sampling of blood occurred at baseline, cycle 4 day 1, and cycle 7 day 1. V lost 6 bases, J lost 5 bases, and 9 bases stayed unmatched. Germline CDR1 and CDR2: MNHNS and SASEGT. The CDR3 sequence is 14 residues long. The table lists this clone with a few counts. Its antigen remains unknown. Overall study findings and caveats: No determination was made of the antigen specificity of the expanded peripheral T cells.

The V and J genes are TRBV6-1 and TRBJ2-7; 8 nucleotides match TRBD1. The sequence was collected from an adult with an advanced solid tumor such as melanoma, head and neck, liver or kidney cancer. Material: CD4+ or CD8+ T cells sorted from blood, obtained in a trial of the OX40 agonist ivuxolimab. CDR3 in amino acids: CASSFGQGLHEQYF. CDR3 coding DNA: TGTGCCAGCAGCTTCGGACAGGGTTTACACGAGCAGTACTTC.